These 16 T cell receptor beta chains came from one sample sequenced in a study of graft-versus-host responses after intestinal transplantation. The method was immunoSEQ multiplex PCR; TCRdb's version includes in-frame clones alone and lacks a portion of them. The sample records some 10,000 clones, approximately 92% being singletons. Sample: PBMCs, taken 65 to 70 days after transplant. The receptors were sampled from a human patient who received an intestinal transplant, so some T cells may come from the graft donor.

This chain joins TRBV28 and TRBJ1-2; no clear D. Germline CDR1 is MDHEN and CDR2 is SYDVKM. V was trimmed by 7 bases and J by 3 bases, leaving 18 bases between them. CDR3 size: 15 residues. Here the CDR3 DNA reads TGTGCCAGCACCGAGGCGGGGTTTTCGGACTATGGCTACACCTTC. It translates to CASTEAGFSDYGYTF.

The chain carries TRBV7-2 and TRBJ1-2; 8 bases map to TRBD1. With 8 bases clipped from V and 4 bases from J, the junction kept 6 bases outside the gene matches. From germline, CDR1 is SGHTA and CDR2 FQGNSA. The CDR3 loop spans 13 amino acids. The CDR3 region is CASARDRLYGYTF. The CDR3, as DNA: TGTGCCAGCGCCAGGGACAGGCTCTATGGCTACACCTTC. Variable domain in full (rest from reference TRBV7-2 and TRBJ1-2): GAGVSQSPSNKVTEKGKDVELRCDPISGHTALYWYRQSLGQGLEFLIYFQGNSAPDKSGLPSDRFSAERTGGSVSTLTIQRTQQEDSAVYLCASARDRLYGYTFGSGTRLTVV.

The chain uses TRBV5-4 and TRBJ2-7; a weak D match, TRBD2 (6 bases). The CDR3 runs 14 residues. From germline, CDR1 is SGHNT and CDR2 YYREEE (reference sequence). The V and J ends lost 4 bases and 3 bases respectively, with 14 bases between them. The CDR3 region is CASSPGLNYYEQYF. CDR3 nucleotides: TGTGCCAGCAGCCCGGGACTTAATTACTACGAGCAGTACTTC.

V usage is TRBV7-9 and J usage is TRBJ2-7, with D tentatively TRBD1 (5 bases). Germline CDR1 reads SEHNR; CDR2 reads FQNEAQ (reference sequence). The CDR3 extends over 14 amino acids. V was shortened by 1 base and J by 2 bases, with 9 bases between the two germline ends. CDR3 DNA: TGTGCCAGCAGCTTAGGGACACCAGCCTACGAGCAGTACTTC. It specifies CASSLGTPAYEQYF.

The gene calls are TRBV28 and TRBJ2-7; a possible D gene is TRBD1 (6 bases). This CDR3 comprises 13 residues. V lost 4 bases and J lost 5, with 12 bases in between. Germline CDR1 reads MDHEN; CDR2 reads SYDVKM. This CDR3 is CASSYGRGHEQYF. In nucleotides, the CDR3 is TGTGCCAGCAGTTATGGCAGGGGCCACGAGCAGTACTTC.

This rearrangement joins TRBV27 to TRBJ2-6; 10 bases map to TRBD2. The V gene end was trimmed by 1 base and the J gene end by 4 bases; junction bases not matched to a gene: 7. The CDR3 extends over 18 amino acids. The germline V gene encodes CDR1 MNHEY and CDR2 SMNVEV (reference sequence). The CDR3: CASSLYSGRASGANVLTF. Here the CDR3 DNA reads TGTGCCAGCAGTTTATACAGCGGGAGGGCGTCAGGGGCCAACGTCCTGACTTTC. Filled out from reference TRBV27 and TRBJ2-6, the complete variable domain reads EAQVTQNPRYLITVTGKKLTVTCSQNMNHEYMSWYRQDPGLGLRQIYYSMNVEVTDKGDVPEGYKVSRKEKRNFPLILESPSPNQTSLYFCASSLYSGRASGANVLTFGAGSRLTVL.

The chain employs TRBV30 and TRBJ2-3; weak D call: TRBD1 (5 bases). There are 13 residues in the CDR3. The V gene's germline CDR1 is GTSNPN and CDR2 SVGIG (reference sequence). V was pared by 5 bases and J by 5 bases, with 14 bases between. CDR3 region: CAWGWGPRDTQYF. DNA for the CDR3: TGTGCCTGGGGCTGGGGCCCCAGAGATACGCAGTATTTT.

This clone occurred once. CDR3 nucleotide sequence: TGTGCCAGCAGCCCTCGGACTAGCAATGAGCAGTTCTTC. Translation gives CASSPRTSNEQFF. The chain has TRBV14 and TRBJ2-1; 7 bases agree with TRBD2. From germline, CDR1 is SGHDN and CDR2 FVKESK. The CDR3 has 13 residues. V was clipped by 4 bases and J by 6 bases; unmatched bases: 3.

The J gene is TRBJ2-7, the V gene TRBV19, with TRBD2 as a possible D gene (7 bases). The V end lost 6 bases, the J end lost 2 bases, and 11 bases lay between the germline ends. The germline V gene has CDR1 LNHDA and CDR2 SQIVND (reference sequence). The length of the CDR3 is 13 residues. CDR3 coding DNA: TGTGCCAGTAGAGGGGGGGGCGCCTACGAGCAGTACTTC. Protein: CASRGGGAYEQYF. The full variable domain, completed using reference TRBV19 and TRBJ2-7, is DGGITQSPKYLFRKEGQNVTLSCEQNLNHDAMYWYRQDPGQGLRLIYYSQIVNDFQKGDIAEGYSVSREKKESFPLTVTSAQKNPTAFYLCASRGGGAYEQYFGPGTRLTVT.

The chain recombines TRBV15 with TRBJ2-7; D ambiguous. V was cut by 1 base and J by 2 bases, with 3 bases left in between. Germline values: CDR1 LNHNV, CDR2 YYDKDF (reference sequence). CDR3 length equals 12 residues. In nucleotides, the CDR3 is TGTGCCACCAGCAGAGCACCCTACGAGCAGTACTTC. Its protein is CATSRAPYEQYF.

This sequence joins TRBV11-2 and TRBJ2-7; D gene uncertain. V shed 6 bases and J shed 2 bases, with 5 bases lying between them. This CDR3 comprises 11 residues. The germline CDR1 and CDR2 sequences are SGHAT and FQNNGV. CDR3 residues: CASRQAYEQYF. Here the CDR3 DNA reads TGTGCCAGCAGGCAAGCCTACGAGCAGTACTTC.

This clone was seen a handful of times. The V and J genes are TRBV7-9 and TRBJ2-7; 9 bases are shared with TRBD1. The V and J ends lost 5 bases and 5 bases, in that order; junction bases with no gene match: 7. This CDR3 contains 14 residues. CDR1 is SEHNR, CDR2 FQNEAQ, per germline (reference sequence). Here the CDR3 reads CASSAGQGYDEQYF. The CDR3 DNA reads as TGTGCCAGCAGCGCGGGACAGGGATACGACGAGCAGTACTTC.

The rearrangement joins TRBV30 to TRBJ1-6, with a possible D match to TRBD1 (6 bases). V lost 5 bases, J lost 7 bases, and 12 bases lay in between. The germline CDR1 and CDR2 sequences are GTSNPN and SVGIG (reference sequence). The CDR3 loop spans 13 amino acids. As DNA, the CDR3 is TGTGCCTGGGGAGGGACAACCAATTCACCCCTCCACTTT. It translates to CAWGGTTNSPLHF.

This clone was seen a single time. This chain links TRBV6-1 with TRBJ1-2; 7 bases map to TRBD1. The V and J ends lost 2 bases and 2 bases, in that order; junction bases with no gene match: 8. The CDR3 covers 16 residues. In germline, CDR1 is MNHNS, CDR2 SASEGT. The CDR3 DNA reads as TGTGCCAGCAGTGAAATAATAGGGGGCGAGAACTATGGCTACACCTTC. This codes for CASSEIIGGENYGYTF.

The table lists this clone with a count of one. V and J are TRBV6-4 and TRBJ2-3; 10 bases align to TRBD1. Trimming at V came to 4 bases and at J to 2 bases, leaving 9 bases not matched to a gene. The CDR3 is 17 residues long. Germline CDR1 and CDR2: MRHNA and SNTAGT. In DNA form, the CDR3 reads TGTGCCAGCAGTGTCTTCCCGGGACAGGGGAACACAGATACGCAGTATTTT. It specifies CASSVFPGQGNTDTQYF.

The rearrangement links TRBV28 to TRBJ2-1, with 10 nucleotides matching TRBD2. The CDR3 spans 17 residues. From germline, CDR1 is MDHEN and CDR2 SYDVKM. V gave up 5 bases and J gave up 4 bases; unmatched junction bases: 11. The CDR3 reads CASSLYWTSGTYNEQFF. The CDR3 bases are TGTGCCAGCAGTCTCTACTGGACTAGCGGAACTTACAATGAGCAGTTCTTC.